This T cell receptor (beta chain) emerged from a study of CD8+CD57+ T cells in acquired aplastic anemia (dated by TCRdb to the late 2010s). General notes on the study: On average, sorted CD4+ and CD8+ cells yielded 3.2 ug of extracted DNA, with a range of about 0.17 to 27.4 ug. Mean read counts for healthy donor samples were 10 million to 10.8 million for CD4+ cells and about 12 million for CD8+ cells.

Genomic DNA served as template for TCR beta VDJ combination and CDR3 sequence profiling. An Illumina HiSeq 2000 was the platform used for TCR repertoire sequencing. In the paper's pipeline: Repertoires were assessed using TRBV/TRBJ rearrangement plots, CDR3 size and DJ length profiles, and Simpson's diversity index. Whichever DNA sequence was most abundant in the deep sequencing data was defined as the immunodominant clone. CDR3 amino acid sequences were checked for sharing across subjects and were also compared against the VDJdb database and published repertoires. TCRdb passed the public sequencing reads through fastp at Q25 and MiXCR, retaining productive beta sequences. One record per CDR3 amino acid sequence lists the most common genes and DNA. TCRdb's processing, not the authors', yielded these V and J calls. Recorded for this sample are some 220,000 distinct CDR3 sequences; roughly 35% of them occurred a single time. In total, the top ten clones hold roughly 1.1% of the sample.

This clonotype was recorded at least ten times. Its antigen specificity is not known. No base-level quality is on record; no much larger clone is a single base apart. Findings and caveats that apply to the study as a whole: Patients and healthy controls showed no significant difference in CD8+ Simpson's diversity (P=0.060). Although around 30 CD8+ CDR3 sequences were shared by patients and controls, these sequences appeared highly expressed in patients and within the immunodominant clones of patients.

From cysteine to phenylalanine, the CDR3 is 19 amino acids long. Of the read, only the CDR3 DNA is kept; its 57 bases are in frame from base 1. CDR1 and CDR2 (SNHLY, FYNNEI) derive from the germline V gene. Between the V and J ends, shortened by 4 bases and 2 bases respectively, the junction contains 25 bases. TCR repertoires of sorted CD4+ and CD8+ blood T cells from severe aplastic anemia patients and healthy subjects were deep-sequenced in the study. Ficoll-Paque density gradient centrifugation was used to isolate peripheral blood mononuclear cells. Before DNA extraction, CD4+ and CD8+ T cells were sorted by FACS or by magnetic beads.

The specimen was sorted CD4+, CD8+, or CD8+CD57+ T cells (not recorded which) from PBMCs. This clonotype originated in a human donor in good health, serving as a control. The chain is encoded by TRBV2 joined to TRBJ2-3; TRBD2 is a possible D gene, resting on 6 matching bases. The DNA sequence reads TGTGCCAGCAGTGGAGCTACCAGTATAAATCTAGCGAACACAGATACGCAGTATTTT. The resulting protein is CASSGATSINLANTDTQYF.